Sequencing of this TCR beta chain was carried out in a study of shared clonotypes between healthy human individuals. Study findings and constraints: Clonotype sharing among donors was thought likely to change with sequencing depth.

The assay was carried out at the deep level. Data came from immunoSEQ multiplex PCR; TCRdb stores just in-frame clones and leaves some out. In the table there are over 400,000 clones, approximately 80% of which are singletons. The study drew its donors from healthy HIV-negative adults without recent acute infections or vaccinations. Points on this clone: As yet, its antigen is unknown.

Trimming took off 5 bases at V and 0 bases at J, with 11 bases between the two ends. CDR3 length: 15 residues. Germline lookup yields CDR1 PRHDT and CDR2 FYEKMQ (reference sequence). The chain employs TRBV13 and TRBJ1-3, with D perhaps TRBD1 (5 bases). The sequenced sample consisted of PBMCs. The origin of this receptor is a woman in her thirties or forties in good health. Some clones in this sample may be carry-over from other donors' samples. This CDR3 reads CASSISGLSGNTIYF. The CDR3 bases are TGTGCCAGCAGCATATCGGGACTCTCTGGAAACACCATATATTTT.